The 13 T cell receptor beta chains in this list originate from one sample, sequenced in a study of blood T cells in healthy people across ages. It was with a sample-barcoded 5' primer and a J-beta primer mix that a second PCR of about 6 to 12 cycles was run. Using its own MiXCR run on the 5' RACE reads, TCRdb lists one record per CDR3 protein. Here the sample spans 1.4 million or so distinct CDR3 sequences, less than 45% being singletons. Sequenced material: blood. The source is a woman aged 18 to 35 in good health.

This clonotype was recorded a few times. V gene TRBV14 combines with J gene TRBJ2-7; the D is unclear. The CDR3 extends over 12 amino acids. With 0 bases removed from V and 5 bases from J, the gap between germline ends came to 5 bases. Germline assignment: CDR1 SGHDN and CDR2 FVKESK. CDR3 bases: TGTGCCAGCAGCCAAGATTGGAACGAGCAGTACTTC. Protein product: CASSQDWNEQYF.

V is TRBV12-3 or TRBV12-4 and J is TRBJ2-1, with D possibly TRBD1 on 6 matching bases. V was trimmed by 6 bases and J by 4 bases, leaving 16 bases between them. The CDR3 length is 15 residues. The CDR3 DNA follows: TGTGCCAGCAGCTCGTGGGACATAAATTACAATGAGCAGTTCTTC. Translated, it gives CASSSWDINYNEQFF.

Only a few counts were recorded for this clonotype. The chain recombines TRBV10-3 with TRBJ2-7, with TRBD1 identical over 8 bases. The CDR3 has 13 amino acids. The V and J ends lost 8 bases and 2 bases, in that order; junction bases with no gene match: 5. In germline, CDR1 is ENHRY, CDR2 SYGVKD. As DNA, the CDR3 is TGTGCCATCGCCGCAGGGGGCCCCTACGAGCAGTACTTC. The encoded protein is CAIAAGGPYEQYF.

V and J are TRBV15 and TRBJ1-4; D ambiguous. Germline CDR1 and CDR2: LNHNV and YYDKDF (reference sequence). The CDR3 is made up of 13 amino acids. V dropped 8 bases and J dropped 8 bases, with 15 bases sitting between them. CDR3 loop: CATAGPIDEKLFF. Here the CDR3 DNA reads TGTGCCACCGCCGGTCCAATCGACGAAAAACTGTTTTTT.

The rearrangement links TRBV4-3 to TRBJ1-4, with TRBD1 as a possible D gene (6 bases). The V end was cut by 0 bases, the J end by 7 bases, with 12 bases between. This CDR3 is built from 15 residues. Germline CDR1 reads LGHNA; CDR2 reads YSLEER. The CDR3 DNA is TGCGCCAGCAGCCAAGACGCAGGGGCGGGTGAAAAACTGTTTTTT. Translating it yields CASSQDAGAGEKLFF.

This chain links TRBV4-1 with TRBJ1-2; TRBD1 matches 7 bases. Losses at the gene ends were 1 base for V and 4 bases for J; bases not matched to a gene: 3. This CDR3 region has 14 residues. In germline, CDR1 is MGHRA, CDR2 YSYEKL. The CDR3 bases are TGCGCCAGCAGCCAAGGGGGGACAGTCTATGGCTACACCTTC. This encodes CASSQGGTVYGYTF.

This clonotype was found a few times. This rearrangement joins TRBV27 to TRBJ2-7, with unresolved D. CDR3 size: 13 residues. V was pared by 3 bases and J by 1 base, with 7 bases between. Germline V gives CDR1 MNHEY, CDR2 SMNVEV (reference sequence). This chain's CDR3 is CASSFTASYEQYF. Here the CDR3 DNA reads TGTGCCAGCAGTTTTACGGCTTCCTACGAGCAGTACTTC.

With respect to this clonotype: The junction and the germline gene differ at one end; a read error may be behind it. The chain is built from TRBV27 and TRBJ2-7; the match to TRBD1 covers 8 bases. The CDR3 length is 13 residues. Germline CDR1 and CDR2: MNHEY and SMNVEV (reference sequence). For the CDR3, the DNA is TGTGCCGGCAGTTTGGGGACAGGTTACGAGCAGTACTTC. It translates to CAGSLGTGYEQYF.

On this clonotype itself: At one of its ends the junction is not consistent with the germline gene, which may arise from a read error. V usage is TRBV6-2 or TRBV6-3 and J usage is TRBJ2-5; D is ambiguous. The J call may be incorrect, as the DNA end agrees better with TRBJ2-7. The CDR3 extends over 17 amino acids. CDR1 is MNHEY and CDR2 is SVGEGT in the germline V gene. The CDR3 region is CANSYSNLGRYSYEQYF. CDR3 DNA sequence: TGTGCCAACAGTTACTCGAACCTCGGCAGGTACTCCTACGAGCAGTACTTC.

CDR3 residues: CASSQLAGADNEQFF. The CDR3, as DNA: TGTGCCAGCAGTCAACTAGCGGGGGCTGACAATGAGCAGTTCTTC. V is TRBV6-4 and J is TRBJ2-1; TRBD2 matches at 11 bases. This CDR3 spans 15 amino acids. CDR1 is MRHNA and CDR2 is SNTAGT in the germline V gene. J lost 5 bases, V lost 5 bases, and 5 bases had no gene match.

This sequence joins TRBV4-1 and TRBJ2-1; D is possibly TRBD1 (6 bases). Germline V gene lookup returns CDR1 MGHRA and CDR2 YSYEKL. The ends were cut back, 1 base at V and 2 bases at J, with 15 bases in the middle. The CDR3 extends over 17 amino acids. CDR3 DNA: TGCGCCAGCAGCCAAGCCAGGGGCCGGTCGACCTACAATGAGCAGTTCTTC. Translated, it gives CASSQARGRSTYNEQFF.

There are a few counts of this clonotype. The V gene is TRBV4-1, the J gene TRBJ2-7, with 10 bases aligning to TRBD2. Trimming cost V 3 bases and J 6 bases; bases outside gene matches: 11. Looked up from germline, CDR1 is MGHRA and CDR2 is YSYEKL. The CDR3 length is 16 residues. The CDR3 reads CASSQGPGLAPSEQYF. CDR3 DNA: TGCGCCAGCAGCCAGGGACCGGGACTAGCGCCCTCCGAGCAGTACTTC.

This clonotype was recorded many times. V and J are TRBV7-2 and TRBJ2-3, with no clear D. V was pared by 5 bases and J by 5 bases, with 11 bases between. CDR1 is SGHTA and CDR2 is FQGNSA in the germline V gene. CDR3 length: 13 amino acids. CDR3 sequence reads: CASSLPGGDTQYF. CDR3 nucleotides: TGTGCCAGCAGCCTCCCGGGCGGAGATACGCAGTATTTT.